These 14 T cell receptor beta chains were all obtained from the same sample, sequenced in a study of blood T cell repertoires in COVID-19. Data came from immunoSEQ multiplex PCR; TCRdb stores just in-frame clones and leaves some out. There are some 170,000 clones in the sample; roughly 85% occur only once, and approximately 0.99% lies in the top ten. The sample was peripheral blood. The source is a man aged 35 to 55 with acute or convalescent COVID-19.

The chain couples TRBV6-1 to TRBJ2-4, with 7 bases identical to TRBD2. The CDR3 consists of 17 residues. The J segment lost 2 bases and the V segment lost 3 bases, leaving 10 bases of the junction unmatched. Looked up from germline, CDR1 is MNHNS and CDR2 is SASEGT. CDR3 region: CASSDGEGGAPKNIQYF. The CDR3 nucleotides are TGTGCCAGCAGTGATGGGGAGGGAGGGGCCCCCAAAAACATTCAGTACTTC.

This chain uses TRBV23-1 with TRBJ2-7; 8 bases line up with TRBD1. TRBV23-1 is known as an ORF, though its function is uncertain. The junction had 2 bases not matched to a gene; V was cut back by 4 bases and J by 6 bases. The CDR3 extends over 12 amino acids. The CDR3 DNA reads as TGCGCCAGCAGTCCGACAGGGGTCGAGCAGTACTTC. Translating it yields CASSPTGVEQYF.

The V and J genes are TRBV5-4 and TRBJ2-5; the D gene is possibly TRBD1 (5 bases). In germline, CDR1 is SGHNT, CDR2 YYREEE (reference sequence). This CDR3 has 15 amino acids. Trimming cost V 4 bases and J 2 bases, with 15 bases left between them. CDR3 region: CASSTPSGLQETQYF. CDR3 DNA: TGTGCCAGCAGCACCCCTTCAGGGCTACAAGAGACCCAGTACTTC.

The V call is TRBV12-5, the J call TRBJ2-5, with 12 nucleotides matching TRBD2. This CDR3 comprises 16 residues. Germline V CDR1 and CDR2: LGHNT, FRNRAP. V trimming: 1 base; J trimming: 1 base; junction bases outside the gene matches: 1. The CDR3: CASGLGLAGVQETQYF. The CDR3 nucleotides read TGTGCTAGTGGTTTGGGACTAGCGGGGGTCCAAGAGACCCAGTACTTC.

The chain recombines TRBV5-8 with TRBJ1-2; D remains ambiguous. There are 13 residues in the CDR3. Germline lookup yields CDR1 SGHTS and CDR2 YDEGEE. Trimming left V 3 bases short and J 4 bases short, with 10 bases between. CDR3 residues: CASSSGSPYGYTF. The CDR3, as DNA: TGTGCCAGCAGCTCGGGATCTCCCTATGGCTACACCTTC.

The V gene is TRBV19, the J gene TRBJ2-7; D not resolved. The CDR3 runs 14 residues. Germline lookup yields CDR1 LNHDA and CDR2 SQIVND (reference sequence). Trimming left V 4 bases short and J 0 bases short, with 10 bases between. CDR3 DNA: TGTGCCAGTAGTACGACTCTCTACTCCTACGAGCAGTACTTC. Amino acids: CASSTTLYSYEQYF.

The rearrangement uses TRBV5-4 and TRBJ1-2, with D possibly being TRBD1 (5 bases). The V end was cut by 0 bases, the J end by 0 bases, with 6 bases between. CDR1 and CDR2 (germline): SGHNT, YYREEE (reference sequence). The CDR3 is 14 amino acids. CDR3 loop: CASSLGGSNYGYTF. CDR3 DNA: TGTGCCAGCAGCTTGGGGGGCTCTAACTATGGCTACACCTTC.

J is TRBJ2-7 and V is TRBV30; a possible D gene is TRBD2 (6 bases). This CDR3 is 11 amino acids long. The V gene's germline CDR1 is GTSNPN and CDR2 SVGIG (reference sequence). V was trimmed by 4 bases and J by 7 bases, leaving 11 bases between them. CDR3: CAWNRGMEQYF. The CDR3 DNA reads TGTGCCTGGAACCGGGGGATGGAGCAGTACTTC.

The chain combines TRBV5-1 with TRBJ2-3; TRBD2 matches at 12 bases. V shed 4 bases, J shed 1 base, and the junction held 13 bases outside the gene matches. This CDR3 has 19 amino acids. Germline values: CDR1 SGHRS, CDR2 YFSETQ. The CDR3 DNA follows: TGCGCCAGCAGCGTACTCTCTAGCGGGGGGGATAGACGCACAGATACGCAGTATTTT. This encodes CASSVLSSGGDRRTDTQYF.

V gene TRBV6-5 combines with J gene TRBJ1-5; D is ambiguous. Trimming took 7 bases from V and 0 from J, leaving 7 bases between them. The CDR3 covers 13 residues. Germline-derived CDR1 and CDR2 are MNHEY and SVGAGI. As DNA, the CDR3 is TGTGCCAGCATCTACGATAGCAATCAGCCCCAGCATTTT. This gives the protein CASIYDSNQPQHF.

The V gene is TRBV9, the J gene TRBJ2-3; 9 bases align to TRBD2. Trimming removed 4 bases from V and 3 bases from J; junction bases left unmatched: 6. In germline, CDR1 is SGDLS, CDR2 YYNGEE. The length of the CDR3 is 15 residues. The DNA of the CDR3 is TGTGCCAGCAGCTTGCGGGGGGGACAGACAGATACGCAGTATTTT. This gives the protein CASSLRGGQTDTQYF.

This clone was detected a few times. The chain couples TRBV2 to TRBJ1-1, with D maybe TRBD1 (5 bases). The CDR3 has 16 amino acids. Germline CDR1 reads SNHLY; CDR2 reads FYNNEI. Trimming shortened V by 6 bases and J by 4 bases, and 21 bases separated the two germline ends. CDR3 DNA sequence: TGTGCCAGCAGCGAGGATGTGGGGCTGGGGTCCACTGAAGCTTTCTTT. As protein: CASSEDVGLGSTEAFF.

The chain's CDR3 is CASRTGGAVGSEAFF. In nucleotides, the CDR3 is TGCGCCAGCCGGACAGGGGGCGCGGTAGGTTCTGAAGCTTTCTTT. The chain links TRBV5-1 to TRBJ1-1; 11 bases are a match to TRBD1. Losses at the gene ends were 7 bases for V and 6 bases for J; bases not matched to a gene: 11. In germline, CDR1 is SGHRS, CDR2 YFSETQ. CDR3 size: 15 residues.

V usage is TRBV4-2 and J usage is TRBJ1-4; D possibly corresponds to TRBD1 (5 bases). V dropped 3 bases and J dropped 6 bases, with 8 bases sitting between them. The V gene's germline CDR1 is LGHNA and CDR2 YNFKEQ. The CDR3 covers 13 residues. DNA of the CDR3: TGTGCCAGCAGCCAGGGGCCCTATGAAAAACTGTTTTTT. The encoded protein is CASSQGPYEKLFF.